These T cell receptor beta chains were read from a single sample in a study of blood T cell repertoires in COVID-19. Using immunoSEQ multiplex PCR, the repertoire was profiled, and TCRdb retains in-frame clones only, with some absent. The sample has tens of thousands of clones, about 77% seen once; the top ten hold around 20%. Input material: peripheral blood. Receptors originate from a human donor with active or convalescent COVID-19. The donor label of this sample is uncertain. Both conserved end residues are part of each CDR3. The order of the fields is V gene, D gene, J gene, clone size, CDR3 DNA, CDR3 protein. A D gene is named only where the DNA matches it firmly. The listing skips clone size in some rows; elsewhere it reads once, few, many or a size class.

>TRBV7-3|TRBD1|TRBJ1-1|-
TGTGCCAGCCGTGGAGAGGGGGCGGGAAACACTGAAGCTTTCTTT
CASRGEGAGNTEAFF
>TRBV4-2|TRBD2|TRBJ2-7|once
TGTGCCAGCAGCCAAGGGGAGCTAGCGGGACGCGAGCAGTACTTC
CASSQGELAGREQYF
>TRBV18|TRBD1|TRBJ1-1|-
TGTGCCAGCTCACCCAGTCGACAGGGGGTGGGCACTGAAGCTTTCTTT
CASSPSRQGVGTEAFF
>TRBV9|-|TRBJ2-6|-
TGTGCCAGCAGCGGAAGCCTTTACCAAACTGGGGCCAACGTCCTGACTTTC
CASSGSLYQTGANVLTF
>TRBV11-2|-|TRBJ2-1|-
TGTGCCAGCAGCTTAGATTTACCGCTGGCCCATGAGCAGTTCTTC
CASSLDLPLAHEQFF
>TRBV24-1|-|TRBJ2-6|-
TGTGCCACCAGTGAGGACGGGGCTGGGGCCAACGTCCTGACTTTC
CATSEDGAGANVLTF
>TRBV6-5|-|TRBJ1-1|once
TGTGCCAGCACCTATTTAACTGAAGCTTTCTTT
CASTYLTEAFF
>TRBV7-3|-|TRBJ2-2|many
TGTGCCAGCAGCTTATCCGGTAGCGACACCGGGGAGCTGTTTTTT
CASSLSGSDTGELFF
>TRBV28|-|TRBJ2-1|-
TGTGCCAGCAGTTCCCCGGGTAGCGGATCCTACAATGAGCAGTTCTTC
CASSSPGSGSYNEQFF
>TRBV4-1|-|TRBJ1-5|-
TGCGCCAGCAGCCAAGGGGGAGGAGGCCAGCCCCAGCATTTT
CASSQGGGGQPQHF
>TRBV30|TRBD1|TRBJ1-2|-
TGTGCCTGGAGTAGCGGACAGGGGGGTTATGGCTACACCTTC
CAWSSGQGGYGYTF
>TRBV4-3|-|TRBJ1-6|-
TGCGCCAGCAGCCAAGACCGGACAGTTAATTCACCCCTCCACTTT
CASSQDRTVNSPLHF
>TRBV28|TRBD1|TRBJ1-2|-
TGTGCCAGCAGTTTAACCCTTGCCAGGGGGCGCAACTATGGCTACACCTTC
CASSLTLARGRNYGYTF
>TRBV2|-|TRBJ1-4|-
TGTGCCAGCAGGTCGGCGCTCCCAGGAGAAAAACTGTTTTTT
CASRSALPGEKLFF